The 8 T cell receptor beta chains below come from one sample, sequenced in a study of regulatory T cells in long-lasting Graves disease. HTBI primers from iRepertoire and Arm-PCR of CDR3 regions yielded the TCR beta libraries. TCRdb analysed the multiplex PCR reads with MiXCR anew, one entry per CDR3 protein. The table shows about 320,000 distinct CDR3 sequences, with about 20% occurring only once. Specified time point: newly diagnosed GD, antithyroid drugs for less than 3 months. From PBMCs, RNA was extracted and then used to make the TCR library. The sequences come from peripheral blood mononuclear cells (PBMCs), collected at new diagnosis, from a patient treated with antithyroid drugs. The source of these receptors is a female donor with Graves disease.

This clonotype was detected many times. The chain employs TRBV10-1 and TRBJ2-7; possible D gene TRBD2, 5 bases. The CDR3 is 15 amino acids. V lost 3 bases and J lost 2, with 14 bases in between. Germline V gene sequence: CDR1 WNHNN, CDR2 SYGVQD (reference sequence). The CDR3 loop reads CASSEGSERPYEQYF. CDR3 nucleotide sequence: TGCGCCAGCAGTGAAGGGAGCGAGCGACCCTACGAGCAGTACTTC.

This clonotype was seen at least ten times. The CDR3 DNA reads TGCGCCAGCACAGGGGATCAGCCCCAGCATTTT. Encoded protein: CASTGDQPQHF. The genes are TRBV5-1 and TRBJ1-5; D possibly corresponds to TRBD1 (6 bases). This CDR3 contains 11 residues. V dropped 6 bases and J dropped 5 bases, with 6 bases sitting between them. Germline V CDR1 and CDR2: SGHRS, YFSETQ.

Turning to this clonotype: One junction end does not reproduce the germline sequence, and a read error may be involved. This chain's CDR3 is CAGSTRNEQFF. CDR3 coding DNA: TGTGCCGGCAGTACGAGGAATGAGCAGTTCTTC. The chain joins TRBV12-3 or TRBV12-4 to TRBJ2-1, with D unclear. CDR3 size: 11 residues.

V gene TRBV5-6 combines with J gene TRBJ2-7; D is undetermined. CDR3 size: 13 residues. In germline, CDR1 is SGHDT, CDR2 YYEEEE. The germline V and J ends were trimmed by 2 bases and 1 base, with 7 bases remaining between them. The CDR3: CASSFGRSYEQYF. The DNA of the CDR3 is TGTGCCAGCAGCTTTGGTCGATCCTACGAGCAGTACTTC.

About this clonotype itself: This may come from a read error, since a much larger clone is one base off. This chain connects TRBV27 to TRBJ2-7, with 9 positions matching TRBD1. Per the germline V gene, CDR1 is MNHEY and CDR2 is SMNVEV (reference sequence). The CDR3 covers 14 residues. In nucleotides, the CDR3 is TGTGCCGGCAGAAACCCGGGACAGGGCTACGAGCAGTACTTC. Amino acid sequence: CAGRNPGQGYEQYF.

This clonotype was observed at least ten times. The rearrangement joins TRBV7-9 to TRBJ1-4; 9 bases align to TRBD1. V gave up 5 bases and J gave up 8 bases; unmatched junction bases: 18. This CDR3 region has 18 residues. Germline V gene data show CDR1 as SEHNR and CDR2 as FQNEAQ (reference sequence). The CDR3 coding sequence is TGTGCCAGCAGCCTCCGGGGTGGGACAGGGCCTAAGATGGAAAAACTGTTTTTT. Amino acids: CASSLRGGTGPKMEKLFF.

This clonotype was detected ten times or more. The chain is built from TRBV13 and TRBJ2-1, with 8 bases identical to TRBD2. In germline, CDR1 is PRHDT, CDR2 FYEKMQ (reference sequence). This CDR3 contains 17 residues. J was trimmed by 6 bases and V by 4 bases; bases with no gene match: 14. DNA of the CDR3: TGTGCCAGCAGCTCAAGGACGGGTCTAGCGGGTCTCAATGAGCAGTTCTTC. Translation: CASSSRTGLAGLNEQFF.

This clonotype was counted many times. The V call is TRBV27, the J call TRBJ2-7, with TRBD2 as a possible D gene (5 bases). Trimming removed 1 base from V and 2 bases from J, with 12 bases in between. Germline lookup yields CDR1 MNHEY and CDR2 SMNVEV (reference sequence). This CDR3 has 15 residues. The CDR3 loop is CASSLYGLSPYEQYF. In DNA form, the CDR3 reads TGTGCCAGCAGTTTATACGGACTTAGTCCCTACGAGCAGTACTTC.